The entry below describes one T cell receptor beta chain. The antigen remains undetermined. The table came from immunoSEQ multiplex PCR; TCRdb's copy has only in-frame clones and leaves some out. The table shows about 32,000 clones, with around 86% occurring only once. This specimen belongs to a study of T cells in narcolepsy. Study observations and caveats: HCRT-specific and TRIB2-specific autoreactive clonotypes appeared among same-patient CSF and blood CD4+ clonotypes. Healthy controls reportedly lacked the autoreactive clonotypes serially found in patients' blood.

CDR3 size: 15 residues. Germline CDR1 MNHEY, CDR2 SVGAGI. V lost 4 bases, J lost 6 bases, and 16 bases lay in between. Material: memory (CD45RA-) CD4+ T cells from blood. J is TRBJ2-1 and V is TRBV6-5; perhaps TRBD1 as D (5 bases). The receptor comes from a human donor in good health. CDR3 loop: CASSSIWGSSNEQFF. The CDR3 region has the DNA TGTGCCAGCAGTTCCATTTGGGGCAGTTCCAATGAGCAGTTCTTC.